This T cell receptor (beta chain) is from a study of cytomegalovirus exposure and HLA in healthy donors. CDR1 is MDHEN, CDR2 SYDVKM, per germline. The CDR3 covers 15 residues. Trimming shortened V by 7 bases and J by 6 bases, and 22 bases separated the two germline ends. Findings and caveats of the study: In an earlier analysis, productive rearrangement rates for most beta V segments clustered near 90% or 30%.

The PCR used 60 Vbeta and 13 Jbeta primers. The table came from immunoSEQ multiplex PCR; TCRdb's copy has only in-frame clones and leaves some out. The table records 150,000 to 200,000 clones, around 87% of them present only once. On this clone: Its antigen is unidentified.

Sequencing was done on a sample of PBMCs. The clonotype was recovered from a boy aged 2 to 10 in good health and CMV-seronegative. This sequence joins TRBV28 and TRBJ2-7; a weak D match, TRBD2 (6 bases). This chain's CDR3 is CASTRSGLPLVEQYF. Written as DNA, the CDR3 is TGTGCCAGCACCCGGTCGGGACTGCCACTTGTCGAGCAGTACTTC.